Shown below are 10 T cell receptor beta chains from a single sample sequenced in a study of blood T cell repertoires in COVID-19. Assay: immunoSEQ multiplex PCR; the TCRdb copy retains only in-frame clones and omits some. Of around 150,000 clones listed, roughly 81% are singletons. Input material: peripheral blood. The receptors derive from a man aged 40-49 years with acute or convalescent COVID-19.

This chain connects TRBV7-9 to TRBJ2-5, with 10 bases aligning to TRBD2. V lost 5 bases and J lost 3; bases outside the gene matches: 3. The CDR3 loop spans 14 amino acids. The germline CDR1 and CDR2 sequences are SEHNR and FQNEAQ (reference sequence). The CDR3 here is CASSPGLAEETQYF. The CDR3 bases are TGTGCCAGCAGCCCCGGACTAGCGGAAGAGACCCAGTACTTC.

This sequence joins TRBV30 and TRBJ1-2; maybe TRBD1 (6 bases). The CDR3 sequence is 13 residues long. Germline lookup yields CDR1 GTSNPN and CDR2 SVGIG (reference sequence). V was pared by 0 bases and J by 6 bases, with 11 bases between. The CDR3 is CAWSVSGVDGYTF. CDR3 nucleotide sequence: TGTGCCTGGAGTGTATCAGGGGTAGATGGCTACACCTTC.

This clone has just one count. The V call is TRBV28, the J call TRBJ1-5; a weak D match, TRBD1 (5 bases). Germline V lookup: CDR1 MDHEN, CDR2 SYDVKM. Trimming left V 6 bases short and J 7 bases short, with 16 bases between. The CDR3 loop spans 14 amino acids. CDR3 sequence reads: CASSRTLGQQPQHF. CDR3 in DNA: TGTGCCAGCAGCCGCACCTTGGGGCAGCAGCCCCAGCATTTT.

This clone was detected only a few times. The gene calls are TRBV20-1 and TRBJ2-7; TRBD1 is a possible D gene (6 bases). This CDR3 has 11 residues. Trimming stripped 6 bases from V and 4 bases from J, with 10 bases between. The germline V gene encodes CDR1 DFQATT and CDR2 SNEGSKA (reference sequence). In DNA, the CDR3 is TGCAGTGCACCTACAGGGTACGAGCAGTACTTC. Amino acid sequence: CSAPTGYEQYF.

This clone showed up just once. The V and J genes are TRBV6-5 and TRBJ2-7; TRBD1 matches at 9 bases. Per germline, CDR1 MNHEY and CDR2 SVGAGI. V lost 6 bases and J lost 2; bases outside the gene matches: 2. The CDR3 consists of 13 residues. CDR3 nucleotide sequence: TGTGCCAGCAGAGGACAGGGGCCCTACGAGCAGTACTTC. It specifies CASRGQGPYEQYF.

The rearrangement uses TRBV5-5 and TRBJ1-6; D might be TRBD1 (6 bases). The CDR3 runs to 17 residues. Germline assignment: CDR1 SGHKS and CDR2 YYEKEE (reference sequence). Between the trimmed V and J ends, which lost 5 bases and 4 bases, there was a span of 19 bases. The CDR3 DNA reads TGTGCCAGCAGAGCGACAGGAACCCTCCCTTATAATTCACCCCTCCACTTT. Residues: CASRATGTLPYNSPLHF.

In this sample, this clone turned up a few times. This chain connects TRBV5-1 to TRBJ1-4; D call uncertain. Germline lookup yields CDR1 SGHRS and CDR2 YFSETQ. This CDR3 contains 15 residues. V lost 4 bases to trimming and J lost 8 bases, with 18 bases between them. CDR3 amino acids: CASSPSGDFQEKLFF. For the CDR3, the DNA is TGCGCCAGCAGCCCTTCCGGGGATTTTCAGGAAAAACTGTTTTTT.

The rearrangement joins TRBV28 to TRBJ2-7; possibly TRBD1 for D (6 bases). The CDR3 consists of 13 residues. Trimming cost V 5 bases and J 1 base, with 9 bases left between them. Germline V gives CDR1 MDHEN, CDR2 SYDVKM. The DNA for the CDR3 is TGTGCCAGCAGTCCCGGACAGTCCTACGAGCAGTACTTC. It specifies CASSPGQSYEQYF.

The chain carries TRBV7-9 and TRBJ1-1; no firm D call. This CDR3 spans 15 amino acids. Per the germline V gene, CDR1 is SEHNR and CDR2 is FQNEAQ (reference sequence). The V end was cut by 5 bases, the J end by 4 bases, with 17 bases between. The CDR3 bases are TGTGCCAGCAGCATAGGCCGAGGCGCGGGCACTGAAGCTTTCTTT. Protein sequence: CASSIGRGAGTEAFF.

The chain links TRBV5-6 to TRBJ1-1, with D uncertain. Trimming took 2 bases from V and 7 from J, leaving 15 bases between them. This CDR3 has 14 residues. CDR1 and CDR2 (germline): SGHDT, YYEEEE. The CDR3 DNA is TGTGCCAGCAGCTTAGGTCCCTTCGGAGGTGAAGCTTTCTTT. This codes for CASSLGPFGGEAFF.